Described below is a single TCR beta chain sequence and its context. This entry belongs to a study of cytomegalovirus exposure and HLA in healthy donors. Data came from immunoSEQ multiplex PCR; TCRdb stores just in-frame clones and leaves some out. There are tens of thousands of clones in the sample; 85% occur only once, and 20% to 25% lies in the top ten. The CDR3 is 15 residues long. Losses at the gene ends were 5 bases for V and 6 bases for J; bases not matched to a gene: 10. Germline CDR1 MNHEY, CDR2 SMNVEV (reference sequence). V is TRBV27 and J is TRBJ1-5; TRBD1 matches 7 bases. The sequence was obtained from a man aged 18 to 30 in good health and CMV-seropositive. Sequencing was done on a sample of PBMCs. CDR3 amino acids: CASSPMTGSRQPQHF. DNA for the CDR3: TGTGCCAGCAGTCCCATGACAGGGTCCCGTCAGCCCCAGCATTTT.